This TCR beta chain was obtained from a study of cytomegalovirus exposure and HLA in healthy donors. Primers: 60 Vbeta forward and 13 Jbeta reverse. Sequencing was performed with immunoSEQ multiplex PCR; in TCRdb, only in-frame clones are kept and a portion is missing. The sample includes roughly 80,000 clones. This CDR3 spans 15 amino acids. Germline values: CDR1 MNHEY, CDR2 SVGAGI. Trimming left V 4 bases short and J 7 bases short, with 17 bases between. V usage is TRBV6-5 and J usage is TRBJ2-1; TRBD2 is a possible D gene (6 bases). The sample comprised PBMCs. The sequence derives from a man aged 50-60 years in good health and CMV-seropositive. The CDR3, as DNA: TGTGCCAGCAGTTTAACTAGTGGAGGAGGGAATGAGCAGTTCTTC. Translated: CASSLTSGGGNEQFF.